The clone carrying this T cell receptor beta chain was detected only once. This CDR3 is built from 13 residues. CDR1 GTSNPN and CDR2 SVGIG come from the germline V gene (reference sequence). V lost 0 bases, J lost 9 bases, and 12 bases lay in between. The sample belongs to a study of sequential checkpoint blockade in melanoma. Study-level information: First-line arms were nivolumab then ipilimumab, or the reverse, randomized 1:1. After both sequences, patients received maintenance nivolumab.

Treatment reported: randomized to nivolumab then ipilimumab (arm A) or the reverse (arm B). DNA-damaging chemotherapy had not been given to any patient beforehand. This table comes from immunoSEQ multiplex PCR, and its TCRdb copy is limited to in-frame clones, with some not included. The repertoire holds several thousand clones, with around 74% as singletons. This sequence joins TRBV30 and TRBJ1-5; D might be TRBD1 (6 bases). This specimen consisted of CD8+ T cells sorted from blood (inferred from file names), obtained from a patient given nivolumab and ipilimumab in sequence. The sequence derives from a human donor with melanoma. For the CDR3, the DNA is TGTGCCTGGAGTGTAAAGGGGGTTGGGCCCCAGCATTTT. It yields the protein CAWSVKGVGPQHF.